This T cell receptor beta chain was identified in a study of blood T cells in healthy people across ages. Study overall: About one barcoded TCR beta cDNA was captured per two T cells. Study results and limitations: Diversity was higher, and naive CD4+ cells more numerous, in long-lived donors than in aged donors. Strong correlation linked observed beta diversity and percent naive T cells. While age rose, TCR beta diversity per million T cells dropped in a roughly linear way.

This clonotype has more than one count but fewer than ten. The antigen is unknown. Then a second PCR, running roughly 7 to 11 cycles, was carried out with a sample-barcoded 5' primer and a J-beta primer mix. Each CDR3 protein is one row after TCRdb ran MiXCR on the 5' RACE reads. The repertoire holds about 780,000 distinct CDR3 sequences, about half seen once, with 15% to 20% in the top ten. The sequence was obtained from a man of 80 years or more in good health. The sequencing sample was made of blood.

The CDR3 DNA reads TGCAGCGTTTCCGGGACAGGGGAGGCAGATACGCAGTATTTT. Protein product: CSVSGTGEADTQYF. This sequence joins TRBV29-1 and TRBJ2-3, with 10 bases fitting TRBD1. Looked up from germline, CDR1 is SQVTM and CDR2 is ANQGSEA. Losses at the gene ends were 5 bases for V and 4 bases for J; bases not matched to a gene: 6. The length of the CDR3 is 14 residues.